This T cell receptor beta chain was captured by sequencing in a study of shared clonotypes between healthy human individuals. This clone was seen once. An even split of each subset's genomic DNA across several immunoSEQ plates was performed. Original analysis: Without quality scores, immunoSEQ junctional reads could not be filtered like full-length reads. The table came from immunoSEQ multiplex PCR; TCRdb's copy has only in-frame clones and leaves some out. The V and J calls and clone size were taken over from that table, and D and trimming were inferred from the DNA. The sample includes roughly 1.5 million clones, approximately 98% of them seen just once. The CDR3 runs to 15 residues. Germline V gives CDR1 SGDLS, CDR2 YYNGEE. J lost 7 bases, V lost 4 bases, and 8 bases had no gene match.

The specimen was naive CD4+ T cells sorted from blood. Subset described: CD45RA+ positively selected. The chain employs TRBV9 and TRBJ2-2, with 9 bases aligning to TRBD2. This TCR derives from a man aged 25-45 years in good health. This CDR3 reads CASSLAGQPGGELFF. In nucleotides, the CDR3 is TGTGCCAGCAGCCTAGCGGGACAGCCCGGCGGGGAGCTGTTTTTT.